This TCR beta chain is from a study of breast tumors, draining lymph nodes, adjacent tissues. TCRdb re-derived calls from the multiplex PCR reads in MiXCR, one entry per CDR3 protein. This sample has around 140,000 distinct CDR3 sequences, with about 22% found just once. Note on this clonotype: As yet, its antigen is unknown.

Study conclusions and caveats: Tumors had less TCR diversity than lymph nodes, more than nontumor tissue.

Breast cancer patients provided tissue from their axillary draining lymph nodes. Material: axillary lymph node tissue. This sequence was found in a female donor with breast cancer. Some clones in this sample may be carry-over from other donors' samples.

CDR3 DNA sequence: TGCGCCAGCAGTGAGGGTCGCGGGCAGTACTTC. Amino acids: CASSEGRGQYF. The rearrangement joins TRBV10-2 to TRBJ2-7; the D is unclear. CDR3 length: 11 residues. Germline V gene sequence: CDR1 WSHSY, CDR2 SAAADI. Trimming shortened V by 2 bases and J by 9 bases, and 8 bases separated the two germline ends.